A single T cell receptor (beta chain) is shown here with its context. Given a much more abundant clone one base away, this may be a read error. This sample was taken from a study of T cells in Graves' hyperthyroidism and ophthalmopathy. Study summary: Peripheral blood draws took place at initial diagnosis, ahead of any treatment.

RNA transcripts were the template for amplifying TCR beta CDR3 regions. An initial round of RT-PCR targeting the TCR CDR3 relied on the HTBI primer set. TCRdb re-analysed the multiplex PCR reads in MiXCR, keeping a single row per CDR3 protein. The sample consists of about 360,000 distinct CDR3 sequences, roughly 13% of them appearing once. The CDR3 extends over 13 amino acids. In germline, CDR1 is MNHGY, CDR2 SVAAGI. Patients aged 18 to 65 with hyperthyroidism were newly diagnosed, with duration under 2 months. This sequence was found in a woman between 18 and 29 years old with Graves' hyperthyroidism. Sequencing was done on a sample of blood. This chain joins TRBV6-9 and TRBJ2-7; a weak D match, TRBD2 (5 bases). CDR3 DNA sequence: TGTGCCAACAGTATTCTACTAGGAAGCGAGCAGTACTTC. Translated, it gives CANSILLGSEQYF.